This T cell receptor beta chain originates from a study of CD8+ T cells in alopecia areata. Regarding treatment: oral pan-JAK inhibitor, 5-10 mg twice daily. Alopecia areata patients gave lesional scalp punch biopsies and peripheral blood samples. Study-level results: Tofacitinib delivered significant drops in scalp clonality and in expanded CD8+ clones among the top 100. Compared with normal scalp, lesional scalp had higher clonality and more expanded CD8+ clones.

Worth noting for this clone: As yet, its antigen is unknown.

V dropped 0 bases and J dropped 4 bases, with 12 bases sitting between them. Germline values: CDR1 MGHRA, CDR2 YSYEKL. This CDR3 comprises 15 residues. RNA was extracted and reverse transcribed into cDNA as the sequencing template. Assay: immunoSEQ multiplex PCR; the TCRdb copy retains only in-frame clones and omits some. The sample includes under 110,000 clones, 50% to 60% of them seen just once. This rearrangement joins TRBV4-1 to TRBJ2-5; the D gene is possibly TRBD1 (5 bases). This clonotype originated in a human donor with alopecia areata. Sequences were derived from CD8+ T cells sorted from blood, sampled at approximately week 60, from a patient treated with tofacitinib. CDR3 nucleotides: TGCGCCAGCAGCCAAGAGGGGCCAACGGGAGAGACCCAGTACTTC. Its protein product is CASSQEGPTGETQYF.